This is a list of T cell receptor beta chains from one sample in a study of OX40 agonist ivuxolimab in advanced cancers. Here immunoSEQ multiplex PCR was the method, and the copy in TCRdb shows in-frame clones only, minus some. The table includes about 73,000 clones, about nine tenths detected once. The sequenced sample was CD4+ or CD8+ T cells sorted from blood, obtained in a trial of the OX40 agonist ivuxolimab. These TCRs come from an adult with an advanced solid tumor such as melanoma, head and neck, liver or kidney cancer. Each CDR3 is given with its conserved first and last residue.

j_call	v_call	cdr3_aa
TRBJ1-4	TRBV5-8	CASSTRTGVWEKLFF
TRBJ1-5	TRBV23-1	CAHLGLRVVNQPQHF
TRBJ1-2	TRBV6-5	CASSNPGEDYGYTF
TRBJ2-2	TRBV27	CASSLLLAGGTGELFF
TRBJ2-3	TRBV9	CASSPRTDTQYF
TRBJ2-1	TRBV7-3	CASSFPGTSGRLLRNEQFF
TRBJ1-1	TRBV7-3	CASSPQGDTEAFF
TRBJ1-5	TRBV28	CASSWRSMGLSNQPQHF
TRBJ2-5	TRBV5-1	CASSLSGGRQETQYF
TRBJ1-1	TRBV4-1	CASSQRGVGTNTEAFF
TRBJ1-2	TRBV30	CAWKRGTGYGYTF
TRBJ1-4	TRBV4-1	CASSQDRQGVEKLFF
TRBJ1-1	TRBV5-6	CASSQGHREGTEAFF
TRBJ1-3	TRBV7-9	CASSQTERAASGNTIYF
TRBJ2-1	TRBV7-2	CASSFLDYNEQFF
TRBJ2-3	TRBV7-8	CASSLIGGRADTQYF
TRBJ2-1	TRBV6-1	CASSDLIAGVDNEQFF
TRBJ2-1	TRBV12-5	CASANSGAADEQFF
TRBJ1-1	TRBV6-5	CASSVPGNTEAFF
TRBJ2-5	TRBV7-6	CASSLTPRYQETQYF
TRBJ2-7	TRBV28	CASHGTGTSYEQYF
TRBJ2-2	TRBV19	CAGGPNTGELFF
TRBJ2-7	TRBV14	CASSRPGTGIYEQYF
TRBJ2-5	TRBV15	CATSAGIQETQYF